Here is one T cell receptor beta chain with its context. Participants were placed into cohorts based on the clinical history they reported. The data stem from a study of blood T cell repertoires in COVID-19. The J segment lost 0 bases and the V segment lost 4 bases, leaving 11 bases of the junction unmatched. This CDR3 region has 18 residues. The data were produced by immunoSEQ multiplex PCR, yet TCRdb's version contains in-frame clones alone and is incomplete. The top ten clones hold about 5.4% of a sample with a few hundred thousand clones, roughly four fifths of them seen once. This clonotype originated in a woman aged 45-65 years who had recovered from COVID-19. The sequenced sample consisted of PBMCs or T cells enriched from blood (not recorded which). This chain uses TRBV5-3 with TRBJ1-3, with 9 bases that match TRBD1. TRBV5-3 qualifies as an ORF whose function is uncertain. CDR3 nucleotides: TGTGCCAGAAGCAATAAAAGACAGGGGGTTAGCTCTGGAAACACCATATATTTT. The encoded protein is CARSNKRQGVSSGNTIYF.